The 4 T cell receptor beta chains reported below all come from one sample, sequenced in a study of beta chain features in type 1 diabetes. The entirety of the isolated RNA underwent reverse transcription, so expressed TCRB transcripts were sequenced. Sequenced by immunoSEQ multiplex PCR; TCRdb stores in-frame clones only, minus some. The sample consists of roughly 730,000 clones, roughly 13% of them appearing once. Their specific antigens are unknown. Findings and limits, study-wide: Within each of all four CD4+ subsets, Type 1 diabetes patients had TCRB CDR3s that were moderately but significantly shorter.

Sequenced sample: naive CD4+ T cells from blood. These receptors came from a man aged 18-30 years with type 1 diabetes.

Only a few counts were recorded for this clone. The chain employs TRBV29-1 and TRBJ1-1; TRBD1 might be the D (5 bases). The V gene lost 7 bases and the J gene lost 1 base, with 19 bases spanning the gap. The germline gives CDR1 SQVTM, CDR2 ANQGSEA. The CDR3 is 15 residues long. CDR3 loop: CSAEGTSGKNTEAFF. The CDR3 nucleotides are TGCAGCGCGGAGGGGACTTCGGGGAAGAACACTGAAGCTTTCTTT.

This rearrangement joins TRBV5-1 to TRBJ1-3; D is ambiguous. The CDR3 extends over 13 amino acids. Per the germline V gene, CDR1 is SGHRS and CDR2 is YFSETQ. V was trimmed by 0 bases and J by 2 bases, leaving 3 bases between them. In DNA form, the CDR3 reads TGCGCCAGCAGCTTGGGCGCTGGAAACACCATATATTTT. It translates to CASSLGAGNTIYF.

V and J are TRBV5-1 and TRBJ1-4, with D possibly being TRBD1 (5 bases). The CDR3 is 14 residues long. Germline lookup yields CDR1 SGHRS and CDR2 YFSETQ. Trimming took off 8 bases at V and 8 bases at J, with 19 bases between the two ends. CDR3 sequence reads: CASSQGASLEKLFF. The CDR3 DNA sequence: TGCGCCAGTTCCCAGGGCGCGTCGTTGGAAAAACTGTTTTTT.

The genes are TRBV7-9 and TRBJ2-7; possible D gene TRBD1, 6 bases. Per the germline V gene, CDR1 is SEHNR and CDR2 is FQNEAQ (reference sequence). This CDR3 has 13 residues. V was shortened by 8 bases and J by 2 bases, with 13 bases between the two germline ends. The CDR3 reads CASHRDTTYEQYF. The CDR3 DNA sequence: TGTGCCAGCCACCGGGACACAACCTACGAGCAGTACTTC.